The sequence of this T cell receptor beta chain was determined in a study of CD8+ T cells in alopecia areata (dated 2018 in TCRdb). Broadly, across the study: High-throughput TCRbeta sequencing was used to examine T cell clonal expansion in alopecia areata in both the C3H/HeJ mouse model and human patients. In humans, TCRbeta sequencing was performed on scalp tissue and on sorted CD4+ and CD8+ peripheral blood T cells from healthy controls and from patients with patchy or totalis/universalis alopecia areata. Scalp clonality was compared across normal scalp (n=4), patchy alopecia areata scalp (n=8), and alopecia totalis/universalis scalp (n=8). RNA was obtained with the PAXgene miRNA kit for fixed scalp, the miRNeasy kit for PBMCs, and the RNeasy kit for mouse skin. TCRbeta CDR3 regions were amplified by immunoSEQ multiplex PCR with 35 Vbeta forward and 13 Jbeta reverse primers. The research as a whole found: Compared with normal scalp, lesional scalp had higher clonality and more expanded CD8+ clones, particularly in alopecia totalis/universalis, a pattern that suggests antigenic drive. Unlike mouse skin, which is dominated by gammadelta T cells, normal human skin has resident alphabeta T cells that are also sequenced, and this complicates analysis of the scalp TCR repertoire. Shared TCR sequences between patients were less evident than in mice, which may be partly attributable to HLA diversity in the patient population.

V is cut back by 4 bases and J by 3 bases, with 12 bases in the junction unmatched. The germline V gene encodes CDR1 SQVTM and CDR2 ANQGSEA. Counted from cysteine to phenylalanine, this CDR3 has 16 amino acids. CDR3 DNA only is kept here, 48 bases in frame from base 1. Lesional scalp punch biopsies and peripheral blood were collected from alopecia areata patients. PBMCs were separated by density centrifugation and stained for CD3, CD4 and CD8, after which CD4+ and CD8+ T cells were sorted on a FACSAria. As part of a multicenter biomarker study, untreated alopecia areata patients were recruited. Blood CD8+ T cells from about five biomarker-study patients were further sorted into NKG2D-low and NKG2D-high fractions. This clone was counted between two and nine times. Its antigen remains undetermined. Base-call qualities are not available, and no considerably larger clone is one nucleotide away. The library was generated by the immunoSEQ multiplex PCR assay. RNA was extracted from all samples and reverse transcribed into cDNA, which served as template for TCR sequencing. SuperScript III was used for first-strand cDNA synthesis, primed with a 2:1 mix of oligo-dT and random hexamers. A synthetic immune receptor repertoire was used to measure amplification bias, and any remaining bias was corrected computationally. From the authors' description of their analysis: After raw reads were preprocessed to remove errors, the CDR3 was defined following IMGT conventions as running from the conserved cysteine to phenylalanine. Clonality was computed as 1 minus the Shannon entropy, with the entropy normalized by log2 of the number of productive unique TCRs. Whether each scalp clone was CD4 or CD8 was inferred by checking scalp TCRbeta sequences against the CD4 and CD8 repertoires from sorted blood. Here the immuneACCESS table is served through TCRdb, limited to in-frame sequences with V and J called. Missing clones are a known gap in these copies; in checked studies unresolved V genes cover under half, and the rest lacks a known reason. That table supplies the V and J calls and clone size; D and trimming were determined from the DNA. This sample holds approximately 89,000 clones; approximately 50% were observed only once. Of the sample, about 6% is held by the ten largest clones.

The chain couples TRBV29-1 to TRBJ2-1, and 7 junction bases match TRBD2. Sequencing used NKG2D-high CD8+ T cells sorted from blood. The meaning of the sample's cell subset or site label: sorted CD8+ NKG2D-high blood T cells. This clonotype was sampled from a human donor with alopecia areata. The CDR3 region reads CSVATSRLAGYNEQFF. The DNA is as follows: TGCAGCGTTGCAACCTCAAGACTAGCAGGCTACAATGAGCAGTTCTTC.